These T cell receptor beta chains were read from a single sample in a study of identical twins. TCRdb passed the 5' RACE reads through MiXCR, listing each CDR3 protein once. The sample lists a few hundred thousand distinct CDR3 sequences; approximately 9.6% were seen once. A further study also used this sample, focusing on yellow fever vaccine responses in identical twins.

Sequencing was carried out using PBMCs. The receptors were gathered from a young woman in good health. Both conserved end residues are part of each CDR3. A D gene is named only where the DNA matches it firmly. Clone size is not always given. Where it is, it says once, few, many or a class for expanded clones.

clone size: once
D gene: -
J gene: TRBJ1-5
V gene: TRBV19
CDR3 protein: CASRSNGIRNQPQHF
CDR3 DNA: TGTGCCAGTAGGAGTAACGGTATTCGCAATCAGCCCCAGCATTTT

clone size: -
D gene: TRBD1
J gene: TRBJ2-7
V gene: TRBV15
CDR3 protein: CATSRVGTGSYEQYF
CDR3 DNA: TGTGCCACCAGCAGAGTAGGGACAGGGAGCTACGAGCAGTACTTC

clone size: few
D gene: TRBD2
J gene: TRBJ2-1
V gene: TRBV20-1
CDR3 protein: CSARGGRAQDEQFF
CDR3 DNA: TGCAGTGCTAGGGGCGGGAGGGCTCAGGATGAGCAGTTCTTC

clone size: many
D gene: -
J gene: TRBJ2-7
V gene: TRBV7-8
CDR3 protein: CASRNLSYEQYF
CDR3 DNA: TGTGCCAGCAGGAATCTTTCTTACGAGCAGTACTTC

clone size: -
D gene: TRBD1
J gene: TRBJ1-4
V gene: TRBV5-1
CDR3 protein: CASLGQGPTNEKLFF
CDR3 DNA: TGCGCCAGCCTCGGACAGGGACCAACTAATGAAAAACTGTTTTTT

clone size: many
D gene: -
J gene: TRBJ2-7
V gene: TRBV11-3
CDR3 protein: CARGGVRSYEQYF
CDR3 DNA: TGTGCTAGAGGCGGGGTAAGGTCCTACGAGCAGTACTTC

clone size: few
D gene: TRBD2
J gene: TRBJ2-3
V gene: TRBV6-1
CDR3 protein: CAISAAGGMTDTQYF
CDR3 DNA: TGTGCCATCTCGGCAGCGGGAGGGATGACAGATACGCAGTATTTT

clone size: -
D gene: -
J gene: TRBJ2-1
V gene: TRBV14
CDR3 protein: CASSQELVNEQFF
CDR3 DNA: TGTGCCAGCAGCCAAGAACTCGTTAATGAGCAGTTCTTC

clone size: -
D gene: TRBD2
J gene: TRBJ2-7
V gene: TRBV9
CDR3 protein: CASSVGVAGPYEQYF
CDR3 DNA: TGTGCCAGCAGCGTCGGGGTAGCGGGTCCCTACGAGCAGTACTTC

clone size: few
D gene: -
J gene: TRBJ2-5
V gene: TRBV4-1
CDR3 protein: CASSQDTLAAETQYF
CDR3 DNA: TGCGCCAGCAGCCAAGATACCCTTGCCGCTGAGACCCAGTACTTC

clone size: -
D gene: -
J gene: TRBJ1-1
V gene: TRBV7-9
CDR3 protein: CASSHLGDHTEAFF
CDR3 DNA: TGTGCCAGCAGCCACCTGGGGGATCACACTGAAGCTTTCTTT

clone size: many
D gene: TRBD1
J gene: TRBJ1-1
V gene: TRBV9
CDR3 protein: CASSPRTGGGNTEAFF
CDR3 DNA: TGTGCCAGCAGCCCCCGGACAGGGGGCGGGAACACTGAAGCTTTCTTT

clone size: -
D gene: -
J gene: TRBJ2-1
V gene: TRBV2
CDR3 protein: CASVAGLQYNEQFF
CDR3 DNA: TGTGCCTCCGTGGCGGGGCTCCAATACAATGAGCAGTTCTTC

clone size: many
D gene: TRBD1
J gene: TRBJ1-1
V gene: TRBV12-3/TRBV12-4
CDR3 protein: CASSLVRDRVFAFF
CDR3 DNA: TGTGCCAGCAGTTTAGTGCGAGACAGGGTGTTCGCTTTCTTT

clone size: many
D gene: -
J gene: TRBJ2-7
V gene: TRBV27
CDR3 protein: CASSPQTLFYEQYF
CDR3 DNA: TGTGCCAGCAGTCCTCAGACGCTTTTCTACGAGCAGTACTTC

clone size: -
D gene: -
J gene: TRBJ2-5
V gene: TRBV5-1
CDR3 protein: CASSPRSRGLETQYF
CDR3 DNA: TGCGCCAGCAGCCCCCGGTCGAGGGGGTTAGAGACCCAGTACTTC

clone size: few
D gene: -
J gene: TRBJ2-7
V gene: TRBV20-1
CDR3 protein: CSASTAGNHGGQYF
CDR3 DNA: TGCAGTGCTAGTACAGCGGGCAACCATGGGGGGCAGTACTTC

clone size: many
D gene: TRBD1
J gene: TRBJ2-7
V gene: TRBV11-2
CDR3 protein: CASNGQGGPYEQYF
CDR3 DNA: TGTGCCAGCAACGGACAGGGTGGGCCCTACGAGCAGTACTTC

clone size: -
D gene: -
J gene: TRBJ1-1
V gene: TRBV2
CDR3 protein: CASSEFDSSPTEAFF
CDR3 DNA: TGTGCCAGCAGTGAATTTGACAGCTCACCCACTGAAGCTTTCTTT

clone size: -
D gene: -
J gene: TRBJ2-3
V gene: TRBV12-3/TRBV12-4
CDR3 protein: CASSLLGVSTDTQYF
CDR3 DNA: TGTGCCAGCAGTTTACTGGGGGTTAGCACAGATACGCAGTATTTT

clone size: many
D gene: TRBD2
J gene: TRBJ2-5
V gene: TRBV28
CDR3 protein: CASSLLGTSGLPQETQYF
CDR3 DNA: TGTGCCAGCAGTTTGCTAGGGACTAGCGGATTACCCCAAGAGACCCAGTACTTC

clone size: few
D gene: TRBD1
J gene: TRBJ1-2
V gene: TRBV12-3/TRBV12-4
CDR3 protein: CASSLRSGTGSYGYTF
CDR3 DNA: TGTGCCAGCAGTTTAAGAAGTGGGACAGGAAGCTATGGCTACACCTTC

clone size: many
D gene: -
J gene: TRBJ2-5
V gene: TRBV12-3/TRBV12-4
CDR3 protein: CASSFSGKETQYF
CDR3 DNA: TGTGCCAGCAGTTTTAGCGGAAAAGAGACCCAGTACTTC

clone size: many
D gene: -
J gene: TRBJ2-3
V gene: TRBV5-1
CDR3 protein: CASSLSFGDTQYF
CDR3 DNA: TGCGCCAGCAGCTTGAGTTTCGGAGATACGCAGTATTTT

clone size: -
D gene: -
J gene: TRBJ2-7
V gene: TRBV20-1
CDR3 protein: CSASHTYEQYF
CDR3 DNA: TGCAGTGCTAGTCATACCTACGAGCAGTACTTC

clone size: many
D gene: -
J gene: TRBJ2-1
V gene: TRBV28
CDR3 protein: CASSFNVAGGAYNEQFF
CDR3 DNA: TGTGCCAGCAGTTTTAATGTGGCAGGAGGGGCCTACAATGAGCAGTTCTTC

clone size: many
D gene: -
J gene: TRBJ1-1
V gene: TRBV12-3/TRBV12-4
CDR3 protein: CASNTNLPNTEAFF
CDR3 DNA: TGTGCCAGCAATACTAACCTCCCTAACACTGAAGCTTTCTTT

clone size: few
D gene: -
J gene: TRBJ2-1
V gene: TRBV3-1
CDR3 protein: CASSQDFATGKQFF
CDR3 DNA: TGTGCCAGCAGCCAAGACTTCGCCACAGGGAAGCAGTTCTTC

clone size: few
D gene: -
J gene: TRBJ2-5
V gene: TRBV7-3
CDR3 protein: CASSPPGEKYF
CDR3 DNA: TGTGCCAGCAGCCCCCCGGGGGAAAAGTACTTC

clone size: -
D gene: -
J gene: TRBJ1-2
V gene: TRBV29-1
CDR3 protein: CSVDGTEGYTF
CDR3 DNA: TGCAGCGTCGACGGAACCGAGGGCTACACCTTC

clone size: few
D gene: TRBD1
J gene: TRBJ2-7
V gene: TRBV19
CDR3 protein: CASSMTGNTYEQYF
CDR3 DNA: TGTGCCAGTAGTATGACAGGGAACACCTACGAGCAGTACTTC

clone size: few
D gene: -
J gene: TRBJ2-5
V gene: TRBV3-1
CDR3 protein: CASSTRAFGTETQYF
CDR3 DNA: TGTGCCAGCAGCACCAGAGCCTTCGGGACGGAGACCCAGTACTTC

clone size: few
D gene: TRBD2
J gene: TRBJ2-7
V gene: TRBV28
CDR3 protein: CASSVGTSGLIEQYF
CDR3 DNA: TGTGCCAGCAGTGTCGGGACTAGCGGGCTTATCGAGCAGTACTTC

clone size: few
D gene: -
J gene: TRBJ2-1
V gene: TRBV7-3
CDR3 protein: CASSLKPSLGNEQFF
CDR3 DNA: TGTGCCAGCAGCTTAAAGCCTAGCCTCGGCAATGAGCAGTTCTTC

clone size: many
D gene: -
J gene: TRBJ1-2
V gene: TRBV29-1
CDR3 protein: CSVDNRDDDMRGGYTF
CDR3 DNA: TGCAGCGTGGATAACAGGGATGATGATATGAGAGGAGGCTACACCTTC

clone size: many
D gene: -
J gene: TRBJ2-1
V gene: TRBV7-9
CDR3 protein: CASRFGLGLDNEQFF
CDR3 DNA: TGTGCCAGCAGATTTGGCTTAGGGCTTGACAATGAGCAGTTCTTC

clone size: -
D gene: TRBD1
J gene: TRBJ2-3
V gene: TRBV12-5
CDR3 protein: CASAPGQGVSSTDTQYF
CDR3 DNA: TGTGCTAGTGCCCCGGGACAGGGAGTTTCTAGCACAGATACGCAGTATTTT

clone size: few
D gene: -
J gene: TRBJ2-7
V gene: TRBV28
CDR3 protein: CASRPDGPYEQYF
CDR3 DNA: TGTGCCAGCAGGCCCGACGGGCCCTACGAGCAGTACTTC

clone size: -
D gene: -
J gene: TRBJ2-5
V gene: TRBV20-1
CDR3 protein: CSAAGTQQETQYF
CDR3 DNA: TGCAGTGCCGCCGGGACTCAACAAGAGACCCAGTACTTC

clone size: many
D gene: TRBD1
J gene: TRBJ2-7
V gene: TRBV6-1
CDR3 protein: CASRILGTGAREQYF
CDR3 DNA: TGTGCCAGCAGGATACTAGGGACAGGAGCGAGGGAGCAGTACTTC

clone size: few
D gene: TRBD2
J gene: TRBJ2-5
V gene: TRBV15
CDR3 protein: CATSRDRLSKVLVAGQETQYF
CDR3 DNA: TGTGCCACCAGCAGAGATCGACTCTCGAAGGTTTTGGTAGCGGGGCAAGAGACCCAGTACTTC

clone size: -
D gene: -
J gene: TRBJ2-5
V gene: TRBV4-2
CDR3 protein: CASSQVGGDKTQYF
CDR3 DNA: TGTGCCAGCAGCCAAGTGGGAGGGGACAAGACCCAGTACTTC

clone size: few
D gene: TRBD2
J gene: TRBJ2-1
V gene: TRBV12-3/TRBV12-4
CDR3 protein: CASEYDFLAGTDNEQFF
CDR3 DNA: TGTGCCAGTGAATACGACTTTCTAGCGGGGACCGACAATGAGCAGTTCTTC

clone size: -
D gene: -
J gene: TRBJ2-7
V gene: TRBV12-3/TRBV12-4
CDR3 protein: CASTFAGPSYEQYF
CDR3 DNA: TGTGCCAGCACGTTCGCGGGACCCTCCTACGAGCAGTACTTC

clone size: many
D gene: TRBD1
J gene: TRBJ2-7
V gene: TRBV28
CDR3 protein: CASLRTGGSYEQYF
CDR3 DNA: TGTGCCAGCCTCAGGACAGGGGGCTCGTACGAGCAGTACTTC

clone size: few
D gene: TRBD2
J gene: TRBJ2-1
V gene: TRBV5-6
CDR3 protein: CASSLVGGRNNEQFF
CDR3 DNA: TGTGCCAGCAGCTTGGTTGGCGGGAGAAACAATGAGCAGTTCTTC

clone size: few
D gene: -
J gene: TRBJ2-2
V gene: TRBV24-1
CDR3 protein: CATSDLGVGNTGELFF
CDR3 DNA: TGTGCCACCAGTGACCTAGGGGTCGGGAACACCGGGGAGCTGTTTTTT

clone size: few
D gene: TRBD2
J gene: TRBJ2-5
V gene: TRBV4-3
CDR3 protein: CASSASLAGGGETQYF
CDR3 DNA: TGCGCCAGCAGCGCGTCGCTAGCGGGAGGGGGGGAGACCCAGTACTTC